The source of this T cell receptor beta chain is a study of regulatory T cells in long-lasting Graves disease. CDR3-region Arm-PCR and iRepertoire HTBI primers produced the TCR beta libraries. TCRdb processed the multiplex PCR reads anew with MiXCR; each CDR3 protein has one entry. Of 370,000 or so distinct CDR3 sequences listed, roughly 16% were seen once; the top ten hold 20%. The time point is: newly diagnosed GD, antithyroid drugs for less than 3 months. From RNA extracted from PBMCs, the TCR library was made. In this sample, this clonotype turned up many times. Another study also made use of these data, one on T cells in Graves' hyperthyroidism and ophthalmopathy. Turning to that study: Initially, a first-round RT-PCR of the TCR CDR3 employed the HTBI primer set.

The source of this sequence is a woman aged 18-29 years with Graves disease. The source material was peripheral blood mononuclear cells (PBMCs), sampled at new diagnosis, from a patient treated with antithyroid drugs.

CDR3 bases: TGTGCCAGCAGTGGCGAGCAGAACTACGAGCAGTACTTC. Translated, it gives CASSGEQNYEQYF. J is TRBJ2-7 and V is TRBV2, with no clear D. Trimming pared 4 bases from V and 3 bases from J, leaving 10 bases between. The germline V gene encodes CDR1 SNHLY and CDR2 FYNNEI. The CDR3 has 13 amino acids.